Below, one T cell receptor beta chain is given with its context. The sample is drawn from a study of control samples from healthy donors and cancer patients. TCRdb's table, derived via immunoSEQ multiplex PCR, lists solely in-frame clones and lacks some. The sample consists of about 100,000 clones, 85% to 95% of them appearing once. This CDR3 spans 13 amino acids. The V end was cut by 2 bases, the J end by 0 bases, with 5 bases between. Germline CDR1 SGHDN, CDR2 FVKESK. The clonotype originates from a man younger than 30 in good health. The sequenced sample was blood. The chain couples TRBV14 to TRBJ2-7; D call uncertain. CDR3 DNA: TGTGCCAGCAGCCAATGGGGCTCCTACGAGCAGTACTTC. Protein: CASSQWGSYEQYF.